These 27 T cell receptor beta chains were all obtained from the same sample, sequenced in a study of shared clonotypes between healthy human individuals. Naive-designated CD8 cells lacked CD45RO, were positively enriched for CCR7, and omitted terminally differentiated effector memory CD45RA+ cells. Sequencing used immunoSEQ multiplex PCR; TCRdb keeps in-frame clones, though not all of them. The table has roughly 2 million clones, around 96% seen once; the top ten hold 0.85% to 1.3%. The specimen sequenced was naive CD8+ T cells sorted from blood. The receptors shown here come from a man aged 18-30 years in good health.

V gene TRBV6-1 combines with J gene TRBJ2-7; D is unresolved. Germline V gene data show CDR1 as MNHNS and CDR2 as SASEGT. The CDR3 contains 13 residues. The V gene lost 3 bases and the J gene lost 0 bases, with 6 bases spanning the gap. DNA of the CDR3: TGTGCCAGCAGTGACTACGGCTCCTACGAGCAGTACTTC. This sequence encodes CASSDYGSYEQYF.

The chain is built from TRBV12-5 and TRBJ2-7; TRBD2 might be the D (6 bases). V was pared by 5 bases and J by 5 bases, with 13 bases between. CDR3 length: 13 amino acids. The germline V gene has CDR1 LGHNT and CDR2 FRNRAP. CDR3 in amino acids: CASGPWEVDEQYF. The DNA of the CDR3 is TGTGCTAGTGGTCCCTGGGAGGTTGACGAGCAGTACTTC.

Points on this clone: The sample holds other DNA sequences that translate to the same CDR3. The chain employs TRBV7-2 and TRBJ2-7; tentative D call: TRBD2 (5 bases). Germline V gene lookup returns CDR1 SGHTA and CDR2 FQGNSA. V was trimmed by 1 base and J by 0 bases, leaving 10 bases between them. The CDR3 contains 15 residues. The CDR3 nucleotides are TGTGCCAGCAGCTTAGTCCCAGACTACTCCTACGAGCAGTACTTC. This gives the protein CASSLVPDYSYEQYF.

A few counts support this clone. V usage is TRBV7-2 and J usage is TRBJ2-4; D gene uncertain. V lost 4 bases to trimming and J lost 0 bases, with 13 bases between them. CDR3 length: 16 residues. Germline values: CDR1 SGHTA, CDR2 FQGNSA. DNA of the CDR3: TGTGCCAGCAGCTCGACAACCCTACTAGCCAAAAACATTCAGTACTTC. Its protein product is CASSSTTLLAKNIQYF.

The chain carries TRBV6-5 and TRBJ2-1; 8 nucleotides match TRBD1. J gave up 7 bases and V 2 bases, and 10 bases lay outside the gene matches. This CDR3 comprises 16 residues. The germline CDR1 and CDR2 sequences are MNHEY and SVGAGI. CDR3 residues: CASSYLRTGMGNEQFF. The DNA of the CDR3 is TGTGCCAGCAGTTACCTTCGGACAGGGATGGGGAATGAGCAGTTCTTC.

This clone occurred once. The same CDR3 is also encoded by other DNA sequences in this sample. V usage is TRBV2 and J usage is TRBJ2-7; D gene unclear. The CDR3 consists of 10 residues. V was clipped by 6 bases and J by 6 bases, with 6 bases between them. Germline CDR1 and CDR2: SNHLY and FYNNEI. CDR3 protein: CASRLGEQYF. CDR3 DNA: TGTGCCAGCAGATTAGGCGAGCAGTACTTC.

V usage is TRBV14 and J usage is TRBJ2-5; D unclear. The CDR3 sequence is 14 residues long. V dropped 3 bases and J dropped 0 bases, with 8 bases sitting between them. Per the germline V gene, CDR1 is SGHDN and CDR2 is FVKESK. The CDR3 region is CASSHPEYQETQYF. CDR3 coding DNA: TGTGCCAGCAGCCATCCCGAGTACCAAGAGACCCAGTACTTC.

Notes on this clone: A read error may account for a junction end that differs from germline. V is TRBV30 and J is TRBJ2-1; 7 bases agree with TRBD2. The length of the CDR3 is 14 residues. Germline CDR1 GTSNPN, CDR2 SVGIG (reference sequence). The CDR3, as DNA: TGTGCCTGGAGTACGGGACTACCATACAATGAGCAGCTCTTC. Translation: CAWSTGLPYNEQLF.

This rearrangement joins TRBV27 to TRBJ2-7; 9 nucleotides line up with TRBD1. The V and J ends lost 5 bases and 1 base, in that order; junction bases with no gene match: 12. The CDR3 has 17 residues. Germline V lookup: CDR1 MNHEY, CDR2 SMNVEV (reference sequence). The CDR3 region is CASSQLLGQGPSYEQYF. The CDR3, as DNA: TGTGCCAGCAGTCAATTACTGGGACAGGGACCTTCCTACGAGCAGTACTTC.

With regard to this clone: The same CDR3 arises from other DNA sequences in this sample as well. CDR3 sequence reads: CASTLGGYEQYF. In DNA form, the CDR3 reads TGTGCCAGCACCCTGGGCGGGTACGAGCAGTACTTC. The chain uses TRBV5-6 and TRBJ2-7; tentative D call: TRBD2 (5 bases). V lost 6 bases to trimming and J lost 4 bases, with 11 bases between them. The CDR3 length is 12 residues. Germline V gives CDR1 SGHDT, CDR2 YYEEEE.

This clone is a singleton in its sample. CDR3 sequence: CASSLYWGAEAFF. The CDR3, as DNA: TGCGCCAGCAGCCTTTACTGGGGGGCTGAAGCTTTCTTT. J is TRBJ1-1 and V is TRBV4-3, with a tentative D call TRBD1 (5 bases). CDR1 LGHNA and CDR2 YSLEER come from the germline V gene. The CDR3 runs to 13 residues. Trimming left V 4 bases short and J 6 bases short, with 12 bases between.

The chain has TRBV21-1 and TRBJ2-7. TRBV21-1 is a known pseudogene. This CDR3 has 12 residues. CDR3 in DNA: TGTGCCAGCAGCAGTTATGACTACGAGCAGTACTTC. This encodes CASSSYDYEQYF.

This sequence joins TRBV10-1 and TRBJ2-7, with D hard to call. CDR3 length: 10 residues. V lost 9 bases and J lost 2, with 5 bases in between. CDR1 and CDR2 (germline): WNHNN, SYGVQD (reference sequence). The CDR3 spells CARMAYEQYF. CDR3 DNA: TGCGCCAGAATGGCCTACGAGCAGTACTTC.

The V gene is TRBV2, the J gene TRBJ2-5, with a tentative D call TRBD1 (5 bases). CDR1 SNHLY and CDR2 FYNNEI come from the germline V gene. V was shortened by 11 bases and J by 1 base, with 17 bases between the two germline ends. The CDR3 runs 14 residues. In nucleotides, the CDR3 is TGTGCCGCCACTCCCCAGGGTACCCAAGAGACCCAGTACTTC. The encoded protein is CAATPQGTQETQYF.

Here the CDR3 reads CASTHDRGNEQFF. CDR3 in DNA: TGTGCCAGCACCCACGATCGGGGGAATGAGCAGTTCTTC. The chain employs TRBV7-9 and TRBJ2-1; a possible D gene is TRBD2 (6 bases). The germline V gene encodes CDR1 SEHNR and CDR2 FQNEAQ (reference sequence). The CDR3 extends over 13 amino acids. Trimming shortened V by 7 bases and J by 7 bases, and 14 bases separated the two germline ends.

The chain joins TRBV7-9 to TRBJ2-3; the D is unclear. This CDR3 is built from 13 residues. Trimming stripped 5 bases from V and 6 bases from J, with 12 bases between. Germline V gene lookup returns CDR1 SEHNR and CDR2 FQNEAQ (reference sequence). The DNA for the CDR3 is TGTGCCAGCAGCACCCCGGGTGGGGATACGCAGTATTTT. Translated, it gives CASSTPGGDTQYF.

The J gene is TRBJ2-1, the V gene TRBV4-1; a possible D gene is TRBD2 (6 bases). The V gene's germline CDR1 is MGHRA and CDR2 YSYEKL. CDR3 length: 14 amino acids. Trimming pared 5 bases from V and 4 bases from J, leaving 12 bases between. The chain's CDR3 is CASSSRDLYNEQFF. CDR3 DNA sequence: TGCGCCAGCAGCTCCCGGGACTTGTACAATGAGCAGTTCTTC.

The chain uses TRBV19 and TRBJ1-4; possibly TRBD1 for D (6 bases). V was trimmed by 4 bases and J by 5 bases, leaving 14 bases between them. CDR1 is LNHDA, CDR2 SQIVND, per germline (reference sequence). The CDR3 extends over 15 amino acids. CDR3: CASSTPGEVNEKLFF. In DNA form, the CDR3 reads TGTGCCAGTAGTACCCCAGGGGAAGTAAATGAAAAACTGTTTTTT.

The chain uses TRBV9 and TRBJ2-3; D is undetermined. The CDR3 totals 12 residues. Germline V gives CDR1 SGDLS, CDR2 YYNGEE. Trimming took 4 bases from V and 6 from J, leaving 9 bases between them. Here the CDR3 reads CASSRSPDTQYF. CDR3 in DNA: TGTGCCAGCAGCCGGTCCCCCGATACGCAGTATTTT.

The chain links TRBV6-1 to TRBJ1-1; TRBD1 agrees at 7 bases. This CDR3 has 18 residues. The germline V gene encodes CDR1 MNHNS and CDR2 SASEGT. Trimming removed 1 base from V and 3 bases from J; junction bases left unmatched: 14. CDR3 sequence: CASSEVWTMFDRDTEAFF. The CDR3, as DNA: TGTGCCAGCAGTGAAGTCTGGACCATGTTCGACAGGGACACTGAAGCTTTCTTT.

V usage is TRBV28 and J usage is TRBJ1-5; D call uncertain. Germline CDR1 is MDHEN and CDR2 is SYDVKM. V was cut by 3 bases and J by 0 bases, with 12 bases left in between. CDR3 size: 16 residues. CDR3 in DNA: TGTGCCAGCAGTTTCCCGGAAGGATATAGCAATCAGCCCCAGCATTTT. Its protein product is CASSFPEGYSNQPQHF.

This rearrangement joins TRBV4-1 to TRBJ2-7; no firm D call. The germline V and J ends were trimmed by 5 bases and 2 bases, with 10 bases remaining between them. This CDR3 is built from 13 residues. Germline CDR1 and CDR2: MGHRA and YSYEKL. The CDR3 nucleotides are TGCGCCAGCAGCGGCGGAGCCCCCTACGAGCAGTACTTC. This translates into CASSGGAPYEQYF.

This clone has only a few counts. This chain links TRBV7-2 with TRBJ2-3; D unresolved. Germline lookup yields CDR1 SGHTA and CDR2 FQGNSA. Trimming took off 3 bases at V and 2 bases at J, with 9 bases between the two ends. The CDR3 extends over 14 amino acids. CDR3 region: CASSLARSTDTQYF. CDR3 sequence (DNA): TGTGCCAGCAGCTTGGCCCGGTCCACAGATACGCAGTATTTT.

This rearrangement joins TRBV6-6 to TRBJ2-1; a weak D match, TRBD1 (6 bases). Trimming cost V 0 bases and J 2 bases, with 8 bases left between them. Per the germline V gene, CDR1 is MNHNY and CDR2 is SVGAGI (reference sequence). This CDR3 contains 15 residues. This chain's CDR3 is CASSYSQGPYNEQFF. CDR3 DNA sequence: TGTGCCAGCAGTTACTCACAGGGCCCCTACAATGAGCAGTTCTTC.

This rearrangement joins TRBV11-1 to TRBJ2-5; tentatively, D is TRBD1 (5 bases). CDR3 size: 13 residues. Germline V CDR1 and CDR2: SGHAT, FQDESV (reference sequence). V lost 5 bases and J 5 bases, leaving 12 bases between the germline ends. CDR3 region: CASSKGVWETQYF. Here the CDR3 DNA reads TGTGCCAGCAGCAAAGGGGTATGGGAGACCCAGTACTTC.

As to this clone: A read error may account for a junction end that differs from germline. J is TRBJ2-1 and V is TRBV6-5; 7 positions agree with TRBD1. This CDR3 spans 15 amino acids. Germline V gene lookup returns CDR1 MNHEY and CDR2 SVGAGI. In DNA form, the CDR3 reads TGTGCCAGCACTTACGACAGGGATACCTACAATGAGCAGTTCTTC. As protein: CASTYDRDTYNEQFF.

The chain combines TRBV18 with TRBJ2-2; D is unclear. This CDR3 is built from 16 residues. The V gene lost 6 bases and the J gene lost 4 bases, with 18 bases spanning the gap. Germline values: CDR1 KGHSH, CDR2 LQKENI. The CDR3 protein is CASSPSAVQPTGELFF. CDR3 bases: TGTGCCAGCTCGCCTTCTGCAGTACAGCCCACCGGGGAGCTGTTTTTT.